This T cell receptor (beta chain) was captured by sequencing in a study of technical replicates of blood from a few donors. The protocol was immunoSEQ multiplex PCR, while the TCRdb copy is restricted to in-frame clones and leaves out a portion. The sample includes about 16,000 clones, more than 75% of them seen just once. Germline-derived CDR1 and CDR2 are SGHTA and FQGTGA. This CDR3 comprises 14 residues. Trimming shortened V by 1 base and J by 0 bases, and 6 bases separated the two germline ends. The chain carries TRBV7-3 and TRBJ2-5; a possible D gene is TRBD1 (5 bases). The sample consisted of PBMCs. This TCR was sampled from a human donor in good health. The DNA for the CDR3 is TGTGCCAGCAGCTTAAGGGGCCACCAAGAGACCCAGTACTTC. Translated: CASSLRGHQETQYF.